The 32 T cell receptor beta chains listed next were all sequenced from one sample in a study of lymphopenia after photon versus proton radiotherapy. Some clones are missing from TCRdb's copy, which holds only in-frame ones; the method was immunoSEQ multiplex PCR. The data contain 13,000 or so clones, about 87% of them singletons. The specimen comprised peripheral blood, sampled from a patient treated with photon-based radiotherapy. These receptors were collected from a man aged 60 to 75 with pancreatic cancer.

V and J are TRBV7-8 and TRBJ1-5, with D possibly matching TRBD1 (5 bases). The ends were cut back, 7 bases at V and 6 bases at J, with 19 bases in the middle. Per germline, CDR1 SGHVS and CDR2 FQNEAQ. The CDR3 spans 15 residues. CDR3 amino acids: CASNHDSKYIQPQHF. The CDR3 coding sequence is TGTGCCAGCAACCACGACAGCAAGTATATTCAGCCCCAGCATTTT.

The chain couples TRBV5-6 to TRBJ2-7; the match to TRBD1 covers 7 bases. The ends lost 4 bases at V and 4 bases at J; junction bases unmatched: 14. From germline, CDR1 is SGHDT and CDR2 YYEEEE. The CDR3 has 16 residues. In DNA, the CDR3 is TGTGCCAGCAGCCCCGGAGCCTATGACAGGGAGTACGAGCAGTACTTC. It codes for CASSPGAYDREYEQYF. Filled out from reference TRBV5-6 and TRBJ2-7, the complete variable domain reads DAGVTQSPTHLIKTRGQQVTLRCSPKSGHDTVSWYQQALGQGPQFIFQYYEEEERQRGNFPDRFSGHQFPNYSSELNVNALLLGDSALYLCASSPGAYDREYEQYFGPGTRLTVT.

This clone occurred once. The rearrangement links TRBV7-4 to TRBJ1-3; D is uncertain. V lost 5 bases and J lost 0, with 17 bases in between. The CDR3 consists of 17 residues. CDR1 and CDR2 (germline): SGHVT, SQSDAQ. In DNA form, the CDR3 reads TGTGCCAGCAGCGTCGTCGATGGAGGCGACTCTGGAAACACCATATATTTT. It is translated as CASSVVDGGDSGNTIYF.

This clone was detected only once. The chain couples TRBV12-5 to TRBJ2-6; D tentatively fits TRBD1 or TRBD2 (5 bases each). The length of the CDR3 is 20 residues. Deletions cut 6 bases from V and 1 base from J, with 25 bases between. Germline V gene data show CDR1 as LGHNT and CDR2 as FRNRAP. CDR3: CASGIGGDAVGLSGANVLTF. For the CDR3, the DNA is TGTGCTAGTGGAATTGGTGGGGACGCAGTAGGTTTGTCTGGGGCCAACGTCCTGACTTTC.

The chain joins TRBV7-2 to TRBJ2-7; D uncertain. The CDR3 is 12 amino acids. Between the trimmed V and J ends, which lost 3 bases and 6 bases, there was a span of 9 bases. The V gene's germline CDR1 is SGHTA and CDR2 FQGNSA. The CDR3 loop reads CASSLYHREQYF. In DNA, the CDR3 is TGTGCCAGCAGCTTGTACCATCGCGAGCAGTACTTC.

CDR3 loop: CASSPREGPTGELFF. The CDR3 DNA is TGTGCCAGCAGCCCTCGGGAAGGTCCAACCGGGGAGCTGTTTTTT. V gene TRBV9 combines with J gene TRBJ2-2, with a tentative D call TRBD2 (5 bases). V gave up 4 bases and J gave up 5 bases, with 15 bases separating them. Germline CDR1 SGDLS, CDR2 YYNGEE. The CDR3 loop spans 15 amino acids.

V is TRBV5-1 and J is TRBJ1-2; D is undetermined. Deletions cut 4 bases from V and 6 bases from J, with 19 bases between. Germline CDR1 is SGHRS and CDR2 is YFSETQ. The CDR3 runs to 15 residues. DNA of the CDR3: TGCGCCAGCAGCCCGGGATCACCAATTGATAATGGCTACACCTTC. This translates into CASSPGSPIDNGYTF.

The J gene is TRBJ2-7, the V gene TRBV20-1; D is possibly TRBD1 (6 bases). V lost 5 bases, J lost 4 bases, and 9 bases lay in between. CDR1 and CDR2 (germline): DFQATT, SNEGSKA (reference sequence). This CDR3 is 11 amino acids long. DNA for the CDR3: TGCAGTGCTGCTACAGGGTACGAGCAGTACTTC. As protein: CSAATGYEQYF.

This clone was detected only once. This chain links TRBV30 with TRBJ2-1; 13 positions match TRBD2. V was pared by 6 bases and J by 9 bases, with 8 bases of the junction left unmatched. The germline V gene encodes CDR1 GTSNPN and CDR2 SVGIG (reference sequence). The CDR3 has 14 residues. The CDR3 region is CACTTSGGFSEQFF. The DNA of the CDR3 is TGTGCCTGTACGACTAGCGGGGGGTTTAGTGAGCAGTTCTTC.

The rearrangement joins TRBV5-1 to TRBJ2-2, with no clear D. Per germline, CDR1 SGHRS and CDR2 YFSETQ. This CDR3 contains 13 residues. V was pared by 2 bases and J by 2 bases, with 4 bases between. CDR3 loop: CASSLDNTGELFF. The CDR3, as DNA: TGCGCCAGCAGCTTAGACAACACCGGGGAGCTGTTTTTT.

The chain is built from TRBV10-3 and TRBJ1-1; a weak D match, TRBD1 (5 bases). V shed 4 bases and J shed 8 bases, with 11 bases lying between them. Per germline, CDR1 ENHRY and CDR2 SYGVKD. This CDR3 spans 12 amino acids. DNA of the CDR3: TGTGCCATCAGTGTAACGGGGCGCGAAGCTTTCTTT. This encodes CAISVTGREAFF.

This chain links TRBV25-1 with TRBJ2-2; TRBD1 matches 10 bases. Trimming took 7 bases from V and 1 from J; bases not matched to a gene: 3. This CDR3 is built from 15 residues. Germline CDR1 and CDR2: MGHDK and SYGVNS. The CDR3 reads CASKGDRGNTGELFF. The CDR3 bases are TGTGCCAGCAAGGGGGACAGGGGGAACACCGGGGAGCTGTTTTTT.

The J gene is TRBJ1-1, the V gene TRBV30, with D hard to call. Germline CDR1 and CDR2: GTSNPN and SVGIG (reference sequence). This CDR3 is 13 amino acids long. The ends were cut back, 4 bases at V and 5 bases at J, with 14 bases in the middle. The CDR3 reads CAWINPRRTEAFF. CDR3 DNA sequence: TGTGCCTGGATCAACCCAAGGAGGACTGAAGCTTTCTTT.

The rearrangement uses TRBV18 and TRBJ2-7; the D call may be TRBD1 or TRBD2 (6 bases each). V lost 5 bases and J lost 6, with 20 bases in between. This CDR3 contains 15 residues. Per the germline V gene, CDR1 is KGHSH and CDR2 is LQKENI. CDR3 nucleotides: TGTGCCAGCTCAAAGGGGGGCGGCCGACCGGGCGAGCAGTACTTC. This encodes CASSKGGGRPGEQYF.

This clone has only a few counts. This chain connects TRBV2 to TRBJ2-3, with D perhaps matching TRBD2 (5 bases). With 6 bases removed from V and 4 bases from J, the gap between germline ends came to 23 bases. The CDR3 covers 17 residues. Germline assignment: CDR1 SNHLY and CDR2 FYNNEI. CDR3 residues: CASSPQPKGSVPDTQYF. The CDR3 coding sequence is TGTGCCAGCAGCCCCCAACCTAAGGGTAGCGTACCAGATACGCAGTATTTT.

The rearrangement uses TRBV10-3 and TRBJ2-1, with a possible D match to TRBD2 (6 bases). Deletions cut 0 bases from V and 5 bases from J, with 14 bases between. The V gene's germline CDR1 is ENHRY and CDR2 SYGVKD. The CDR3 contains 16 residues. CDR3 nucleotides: TGTGCCATCAGTGAGTCCTTGGTAGCGGCTAACAATGAGCAGTTCTTC. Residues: CAISESLVAANNEQFF.

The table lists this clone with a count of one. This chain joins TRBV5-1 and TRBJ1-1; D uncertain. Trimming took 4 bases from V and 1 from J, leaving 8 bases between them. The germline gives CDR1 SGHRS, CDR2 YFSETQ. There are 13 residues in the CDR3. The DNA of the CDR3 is TGCGCCAGCAGCCCGTCGTGGAACACTGAAGCTTTCTTT. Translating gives CASSPSWNTEAFF.

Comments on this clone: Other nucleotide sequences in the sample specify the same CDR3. CDR3: CASSYDKQGRNEQYF. The DNA for the CDR3 is TGTGCCAGCAGTTACGATAAACAGGGGAGAAACGAGCAGTACTTC. The V call is TRBV6-5, the J call TRBJ2-7; TRBD1 agrees at 7 bases. In germline, CDR1 is MNHEY, CDR2 SVGAGI. V shed 2 bases and J 5 bases; nucleotides not matched to a gene: 9. There are 15 residues in the CDR3.

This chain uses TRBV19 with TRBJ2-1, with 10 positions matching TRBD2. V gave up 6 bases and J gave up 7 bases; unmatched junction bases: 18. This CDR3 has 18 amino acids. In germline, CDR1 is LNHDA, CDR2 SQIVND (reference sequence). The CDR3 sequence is CASRIKPERGGGLNEQFF. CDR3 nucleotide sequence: TGTGCCAGTAGAATAAAGCCCGAGCGGGGGGGCGGATTGAATGAGCAGTTCTTC.

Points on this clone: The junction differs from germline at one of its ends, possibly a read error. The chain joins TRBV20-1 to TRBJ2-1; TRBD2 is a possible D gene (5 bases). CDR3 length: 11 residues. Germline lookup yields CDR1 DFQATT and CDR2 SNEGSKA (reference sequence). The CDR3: CSAREPSRQFF. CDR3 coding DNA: TGCAGTGCGAGAGAACCTAGCAGGCAATTCTTC.

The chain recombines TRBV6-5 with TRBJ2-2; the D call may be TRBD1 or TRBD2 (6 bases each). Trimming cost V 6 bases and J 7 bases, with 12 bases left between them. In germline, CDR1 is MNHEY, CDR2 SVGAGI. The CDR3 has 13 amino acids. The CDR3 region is CASRRGAFGELFF. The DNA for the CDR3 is TGTGCCAGCAGGAGGGGGGCGTTCGGGGAGCTGTTTTTT.

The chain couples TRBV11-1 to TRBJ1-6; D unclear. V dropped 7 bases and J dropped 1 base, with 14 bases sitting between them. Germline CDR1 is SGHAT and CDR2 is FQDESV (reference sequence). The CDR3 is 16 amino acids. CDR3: CASTRDPVSYNSPLHF. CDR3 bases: TGTGCCAGCACCCGAGACCCGGTATCCTATAATTCACCCCTCCACTTT. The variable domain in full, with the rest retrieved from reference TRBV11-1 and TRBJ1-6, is EAEVAQSPRYKITEKSQAVAFWCDPISGHATLYWYRQILGQGPELLVQFQDESVVDDSQLPKDRFSAERLKGVDSTLKIQPAELGDSAMYLCASTRDPVSYNSPLHFGNGTRLTVT.

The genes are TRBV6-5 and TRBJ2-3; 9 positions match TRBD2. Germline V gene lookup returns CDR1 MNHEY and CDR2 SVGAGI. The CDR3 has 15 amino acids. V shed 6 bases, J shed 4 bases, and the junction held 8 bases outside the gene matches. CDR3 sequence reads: CASRKLAGFSDTQYF. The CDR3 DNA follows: TGTGCCAGCAGAAAACTAGCGGGCTTCTCAGATACGCAGTATTTT.

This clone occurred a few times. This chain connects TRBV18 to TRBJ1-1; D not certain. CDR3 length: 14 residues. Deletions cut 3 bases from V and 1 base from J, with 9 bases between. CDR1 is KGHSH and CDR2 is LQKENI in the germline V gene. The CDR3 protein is CASSPGSRNTEAFF. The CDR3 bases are TGTGCCAGCTCACCGGGATCACGGAACACTGAAGCTTTCTTT.

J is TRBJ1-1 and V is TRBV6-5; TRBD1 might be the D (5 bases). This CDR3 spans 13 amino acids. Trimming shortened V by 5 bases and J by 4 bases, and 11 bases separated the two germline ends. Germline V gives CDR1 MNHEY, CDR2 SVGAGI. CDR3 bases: TGTGCCAGCAGTCCCCCGGGGGGCACTGAAGCTTTCTTT. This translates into CASSPPGGTEAFF.

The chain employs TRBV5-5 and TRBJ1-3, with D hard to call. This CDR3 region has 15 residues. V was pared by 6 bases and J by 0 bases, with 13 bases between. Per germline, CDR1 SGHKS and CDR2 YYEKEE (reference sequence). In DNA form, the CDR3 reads TGTGCCAGCACCAACAGACCTGTCTCTGGAAACACCATATATTTT. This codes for CASTNRPVSGNTIYF.

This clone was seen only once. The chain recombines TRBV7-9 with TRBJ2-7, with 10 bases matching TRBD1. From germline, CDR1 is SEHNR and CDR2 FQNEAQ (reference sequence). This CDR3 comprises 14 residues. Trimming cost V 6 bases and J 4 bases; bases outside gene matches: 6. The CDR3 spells CASRSGTGDYEQYF. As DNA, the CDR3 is TGTGCCAGCAGATCCGGGACAGGGGATTACGAGCAGTACTTC.

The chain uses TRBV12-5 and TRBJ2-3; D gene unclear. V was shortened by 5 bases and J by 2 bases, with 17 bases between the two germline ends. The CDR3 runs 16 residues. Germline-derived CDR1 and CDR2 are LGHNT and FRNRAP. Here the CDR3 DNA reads TGTGCTAGTGGTGCGTTTGTGACTTCTTCCACAGATACGCAGTATTTT. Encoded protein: CASGAFVTSSTDTQYF. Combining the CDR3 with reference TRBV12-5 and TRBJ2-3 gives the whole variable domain DARVTQTPRHKVTEMGQEVTMRCQPILGHNTVFWYRQTMMQGLELLAYFRNRAPLDDSGMPKDRFSAEMPDATLATLKIQPSEPRDSAVYFCASGAFVTSSTDTQYFGPGTRLTVL.

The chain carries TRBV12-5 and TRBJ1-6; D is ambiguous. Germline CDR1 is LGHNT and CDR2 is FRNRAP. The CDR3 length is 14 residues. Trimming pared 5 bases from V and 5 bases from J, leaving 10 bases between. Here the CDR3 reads CASGKVTHNSPLHF. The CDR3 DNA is TGTGCTAGTGGTAAAGTTACGCATAATTCACCCCTCCACTTT.

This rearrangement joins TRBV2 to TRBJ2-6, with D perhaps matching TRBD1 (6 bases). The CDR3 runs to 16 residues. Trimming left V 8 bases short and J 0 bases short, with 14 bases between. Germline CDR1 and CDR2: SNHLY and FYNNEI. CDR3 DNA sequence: TGTGCCAGCGGGGAAGACAGGATCTCTGGGGCCAACGTCCTGACTTTC. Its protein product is CASGEDRISGANVLTF.

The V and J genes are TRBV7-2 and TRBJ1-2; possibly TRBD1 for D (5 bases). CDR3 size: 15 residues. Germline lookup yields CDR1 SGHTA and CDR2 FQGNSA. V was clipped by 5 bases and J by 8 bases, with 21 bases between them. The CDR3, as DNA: TGTGCCAGCAGCCCCCGGTCGCAGGGTGAAGGAGGCTACACCTTC. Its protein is CASSPRSQGEGGYTF.

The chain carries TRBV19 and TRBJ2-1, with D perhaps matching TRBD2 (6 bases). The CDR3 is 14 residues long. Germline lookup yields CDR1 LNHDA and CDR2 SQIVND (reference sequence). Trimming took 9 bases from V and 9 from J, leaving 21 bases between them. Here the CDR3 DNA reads TGTGCCAGCCGGAGGGCTAGCCAGGGTGTTGAGCAGTTCTTC. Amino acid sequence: CASRRASQGVEQFF. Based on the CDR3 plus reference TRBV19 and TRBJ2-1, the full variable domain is DGGITQSPKYLFRKEGQNVTLSCEQNLNHDAMYWYRQDPGQGLRLIYYSQIVNDFQKGDIAEGYSVSREKKESFPLTVTSAQKNPTAFYLCASRRASQGVEQFFGPGTRLTVL.